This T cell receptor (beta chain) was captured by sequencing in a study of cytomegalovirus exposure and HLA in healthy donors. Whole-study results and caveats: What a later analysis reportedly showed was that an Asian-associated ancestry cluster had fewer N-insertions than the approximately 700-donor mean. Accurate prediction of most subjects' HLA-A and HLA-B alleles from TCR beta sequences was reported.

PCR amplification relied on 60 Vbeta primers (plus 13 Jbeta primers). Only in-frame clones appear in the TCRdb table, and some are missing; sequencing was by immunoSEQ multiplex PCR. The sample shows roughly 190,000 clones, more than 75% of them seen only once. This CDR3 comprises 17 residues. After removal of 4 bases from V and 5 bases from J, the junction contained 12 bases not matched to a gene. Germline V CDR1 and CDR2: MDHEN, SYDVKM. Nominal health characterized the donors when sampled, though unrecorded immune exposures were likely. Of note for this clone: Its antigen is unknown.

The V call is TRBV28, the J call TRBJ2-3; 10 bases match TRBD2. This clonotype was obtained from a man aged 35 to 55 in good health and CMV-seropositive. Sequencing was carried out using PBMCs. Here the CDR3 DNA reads TGTGCCAGCAGTTATCCTAGCGGGAGATCCCGGGGAGATACGCAGTATTTT. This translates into CASSYPSGRSRGDTQYF.